One sample yielded the 24 T cell receptor beta chains listed below, sequenced in a study of cytomegalovirus exposure and HLA in healthy donors. PCR amplification relied on 60 Vbeta primers (plus 13 Jbeta primers). Sequencing used immunoSEQ multiplex PCR; TCRdb keeps in-frame clones, though not all of them. This table has roughly 100,000 clones, less than 85% appearing once. Sequenced input: PBMCs. These TCRs come from a woman in her fifties or sixties in good health and CMV-seropositive.

The rearrangement joins TRBV7-2 to TRBJ2-2, with TRBD2 matching 8 bases. The germline gives CDR1 SGHTA, CDR2 FQGNSA. This CDR3 contains 16 residues. V shed 7 bases and J 7 bases; nucleotides not matched to a gene: 14. The CDR3 nucleotides are TGTGCCAGCACCTCACGGGGGGGCATGTTTGGCGGGGAGCTGTTTTTT. Its protein product is CASTSRGGMFGGELFF.

The CDR3 here is CAWSSGGAWGQPQHF. Written as DNA, the CDR3 is TGTGCCTGGAGTTCGGGGGGGGCATGGGGTCAGCCCCAGCATTTT. This sequence joins TRBV30 and TRBJ1-5; maybe TRBD1 (6 bases). V shed 2 bases and J shed 6 bases, with 17 bases lying between them. Germline-derived CDR1 and CDR2 are GTSNPN and SVGIG (reference sequence). This CDR3 has 15 residues.

The V and J genes are TRBV18 and TRBJ2-2; D is perhaps TRBD1 (6 bases). V lost 0 bases, J lost 3 bases, and 11 bases lay in between. This CDR3 spans 16 amino acids. CDR1 KGHSH and CDR2 LQKENI come from the germline V gene. The CDR3 sequence is CASSPPMSGDTGELFF. For the CDR3, the DNA is TGTGCCAGCTCACCACCGATGTCAGGGGACACCGGGGAGCTGTTTTTT. Filled out from reference TRBV18 and TRBJ2-2, the complete variable domain reads NAGVMQNPRHLVRRRGQEARLRCSPMKGHSHVYWYRQLPEEGLKFMVYLQKENIIDESGMPKERFSAEFPKEGPSILRIQQVVRGDSAAYFCASSPPMSGDTGELFFGEGSRLTVL.

The rearrangement links TRBV4-1 to TRBJ1-2; perhaps TRBD1 as D (6 bases). The V end was cut by 0 bases, the J end by 2 bases, with 10 bases between. CDR1 is MGHRA and CDR2 is YSYEKL in the germline V gene. The CDR3 has 15 residues. In DNA form, the CDR3 reads TGCGCCAGCAGCCAAGATGGCCAGGGGAACTATGGCTACACCTTC. This translates into CASSQDGQGNYGYTF.

The chain combines TRBV19 with TRBJ1-1; D is possibly TRBD1 (5 bases). This CDR3 region has 14 residues. Germline loops: CDR1 LNHDA, CDR2 SQIVND (reference sequence). V lost 1 base and J 4 bases, leaving 10 bases between the germline ends. CDR3 protein: CASSIVGGGTEAFF. The CDR3 DNA sequence: TGTGCCAGTAGTATAGTCGGCGGGGGCACTGAAGCTTTCTTT. Together with reference TRBV19 and TRBJ1-1, the CDR3 gives the full variable domain: DGGITQSPKYLFRKEGQNVTLSCEQNLNHDAMYWYRQDPGQGLRLIYYSQIVNDFQKGDIAEGYSVSREKKESFPLTVTSAQKNPTAFYLCASSIVGGGTEAFFGQGTRLTVV.

This clone was seen just once. The rearrangement uses TRBV4-1 and TRBJ2-3; no clear D gene. The V end was cut by 6 bases, the J end by 1 base, with 17 bases between. The CDR3 is 16 amino acids. Germline CDR1 reads MGHRA; CDR2 reads YSYEKL. The CDR3 region is CASSPGGARGTDTQYF. The CDR3 region has the DNA TGCGCCAGCAGTCCTGGTGGTGCTCGGGGCACAGATACGCAGTATTTT.

CDR3 in DNA: TGCGCCAGCAGCTTAGAGTTACAGGGCACGATTGAGACCCAGTACTTC. Translation: CASSLELQGTIETQYF. This sequence joins TRBV5-1 and TRBJ2-5, with D perhaps TRBD1 (6 bases). The CDR3 loop spans 16 amino acids. V was shortened by 2 bases and J by 5 bases, with 19 bases between the two germline ends. In germline, CDR1 is SGHRS, CDR2 YFSETQ.

CDR3 region: CASSPTGVGSPLHF. CDR3 DNA: TGTGCCAGCAGCCCGACAGGGGTAGGATCACCCCTCCACTTT. The rearrangement links TRBV16 to TRBJ1-6; TRBD1 matches 8 bases. The V segment lost 4 bases and the J segment 10 bases; nucleotides outside the gene matches: 6. This CDR3 spans 14 amino acids. CDR1 is KGHSY, CDR2 FQNENV, per germline. The full variable domain, its missing parts supplied by reference TRBV16 and TRBJ1-6, is GEEVAQTPKHLVRGEGQKAKLYCAPIKGHSYVFWYQQVLKNEFKFLISFQNENVFDETGMPKERFSAKCLPNSPCSLEIQATKLEDSAVYFCASSPTGVGSPLHFGNGTRLTVT.

This clone was detected only a few times. CDR3 residues: CASSYGTANEKLFF. The DNA for the CDR3 is TGTGCCAGCAGTTACGGGACAGCTAATGAAAAACTGTTTTTT. The rearrangement uses TRBV27 and TRBJ1-4; 7 nucleotides line up with TRBD1. The CDR3 covers 14 residues. CDR1 and CDR2 from the germline V gene are MNHEY and SMNVEV (reference sequence). J was trimmed by 3 bases and V by 4 bases; bases with no gene match: 2.

The chain recombines TRBV11-2 with TRBJ2-1; TRBD2 is a possible D gene (5 bases). CDR1 SGHAT and CDR2 FQNNGV come from the germline V gene. Trimming removed 3 bases from V and 9 bases from J, with 12 bases in between. The CDR3 spans 13 residues. CDR3: CASSFSGFGEQFF. CDR3 in DNA: TGTGCCAGCAGCTTTTCGGGGTTCGGTGAGCAGTTCTTC.

The chain carries TRBV5-1 and TRBJ2-7; 11 nucleotides agree with TRBD1. The CDR3 has 18 residues. Germline trimming cut 4 bases from V and 4 bases from J; bases unmatched to any gene: 16. CDR1 SGHRS and CDR2 YFSETQ come from the germline V gene. The CDR3 spells CASSRDLRPGQGEYEQYF. DNA for the CDR3: TGCGCCAGCAGCCGCGACCTCCGACCGGGACAGGGGGAATACGAGCAGTACTTC.

The rearrangement links TRBV25-1 to TRBJ2-5, with D uncertain. There are 11 residues in the CDR3. The germline gives CDR1 MGHDK, CDR2 SYGVNS. V gave up 9 bases and J gave up 4 bases, with 9 bases separating them. The CDR3 DNA sequence: TGTGCCAGTTGTCAGTCAGAGACCCAGTACTTC. It specifies CASCQSETQYF.

V and J are TRBV12-5 and TRBJ2-7; TRBD1 matches at 8 bases. The junction had 6 bases not matched to a gene; V was cut back by 7 bases and J by 4 bases. Looked up from germline, CDR1 is LGHNT and CDR2 is FRNRAP. The CDR3 loop spans 13 amino acids. The CDR3 region is CASAWDRLYEQYF. The CDR3 nucleotides read TGTGCTAGTGCCTGGGACAGGTTATACGAGCAGTACTTC.

V and J are TRBV28 and TRBJ2-7; D remains unclear. Looked up from germline, CDR1 is MDHEN and CDR2 is SYDVKM. V gave up 6 bases and J gave up 4 bases, with 22 bases separating them. The CDR3 has 16 residues. For the CDR3, the DNA is TGTGCCAGCAGCAAACGACACCTTTGGGTGCTGTACGAGCAGTACTTC. Translating gives CASSKRHLWVLYEQYF.

This clone was observed a handful of times. V gene TRBV27 combines with J gene TRBJ1-5, with D possibly being TRBD1 (5 bases). The V gene's germline CDR1 is MNHEY and CDR2 SMNVEV (reference sequence). The V end was cut by 6 bases, the J end by 3 bases, with 12 bases between. The CDR3 has 14 residues. The CDR3 DNA is TGTGCCAGCAGGTCAGGACAAATCAATCAGCCCCAGCATTTT. Translation gives CASRSGQINQPQHF.

The V call is TRBV29-1, the J call TRBJ2-1, with D maybe TRBD2 (6 bases). This CDR3 comprises 17 residues. Trimming removed 5 bases at V and 0 bases at J, with 20 bases between. Germline-derived CDR1 and CDR2 are SQVTM and ANQGSEA. CDR3 region: CSVRERSGLSSYNEQFF. Written as DNA, the CDR3 is TGCAGCGTTCGGGAAAGAAGCGGGTTGAGCTCCTACAATGAGCAGTTCTTC.

The V call is TRBV15, the J call TRBJ2-1; 10 bases match TRBD2. CDR3 size: 14 residues. Germline V lookup: CDR1 LNHNV, CDR2 YYDKDF (reference sequence). The chain's CDR3 is CASGPSGSSDEQFF. The CDR3 nucleotides read TGTGCTTCAGGGCCTAGCGGGAGTTCAGATGAGCAGTTCTTC.

The chain carries TRBV4-1 and TRBJ2-7; a weak D match, TRBD1 (6 bases). The V end was cut by 1 base, the J end by 1 base, with 8 bases between. The V gene's germline CDR1 is MGHRA and CDR2 YSYEKL. There are 14 residues in the CDR3. DNA for the CDR3: TGCGCCAGCAGCCAAGTTCAGGGGTCCTACGAGCAGTACTTC. Protein sequence: CASSQVQGSYEQYF.

The V and J genes are TRBV5-4 and TRBJ2-1, with 9 bases identical to TRBD1. After removal of 3 bases from V and 6 bases from J, the junction contained 4 bases not matched to a gene. Germline V gene data show CDR1 as SGHNT and CDR2 as YYREEE (reference sequence). The CDR3 sequence is 14 residues long. The CDR3 region is CASSWDREGNEQFF. The CDR3 DNA sequence: TGTGCCAGCAGCTGGGACAGGGAAGGCAATGAGCAGTTCTTC.

The genes are TRBV2 and TRBJ2-2; 9 nucleotides agree with TRBD2. CDR1 is SNHLY, CDR2 FYNNEI, per germline. After removal of 6 bases from V and 6 bases from J, the junction contained 8 bases not matched to a gene. The CDR3 is made up of 15 amino acids. DNA of the CDR3: TGTGCCAGCAGGTCCCTAGCGGGACTGGCCGGGGAGCTGTTTTTT. Encoded protein: CASRSLAGLAGELFF.

The chain joins TRBV5-5 to TRBJ2-2; 7 bases map to TRBD2. The length of the CDR3 is 15 residues. V lost 3 bases and J lost 2; bases outside the gene matches: 4. Germline V gene sequence: CDR1 SGHKS, CDR2 YYEKEE (reference sequence). The CDR3 protein is CASSSSGTNTGELFF. The CDR3 coding sequence is TGTGCCAGCAGCTCTAGCGGAACTAACACCGGGGAGCTGTTTTTT.

The CDR3, as DNA: TGTGCCAGCACCCAACCGGGACAGGGGGCCCAGTACTTC. It encodes CASTQPGQGAQYF. The chain couples TRBV6-5 to TRBJ2-5, with TRBD1 matching 11 bases. This CDR3 is 13 amino acids long. Losses at the gene ends were 7 bases for V and 9 bases for J; bases not matched to a gene: 7. Looked up from germline, CDR1 is MNHEY and CDR2 is SVGAGI.

The chain is built from TRBV6-1 and TRBJ2-7; 15 nucleotides match TRBD2. Germline loops: CDR1 MNHNS, CDR2 SASEGT. The CDR3 is made up of 17 amino acids. With V trimmed by 3 bases and J by 1 base, 4 bases remained unmatched. CDR3 sequence (DNA): TGTGCCAGCAGTGACGGACTAGCGGGAGGGTCGTCCTACGAGCAGTACTTC. Its translation is CASSDGLAGGSSYEQYF.

This clone was seen a few times. The chain combines TRBV11-1 with TRBJ2-4, with a weak D call TRBD1 (7 bases). The CDR3 consists of 15 residues. V lost 5 bases and J 7 bases, leaving 18 bases between the germline ends. Germline CDR1 SGHAT, CDR2 FQDESV (reference sequence). For the CDR3, the DNA is TGTGCCAGCAGCCCCAAGTGGGCAGGGGGGAACATTCAGTACTTC. As protein: CASSPKWAGGNIQYF.